These 17 T cell receptor beta chains were sequenced from one sample in a study of T-cell memory formation after mild COVID-19. TCRdb fed the 5' RACE reads into MiXCR, producing one record per CDR3 protein. Seen here are some 490,000 distinct CDR3 sequences, roughly 18% observed once, and the top ten hold about 12%. The specimen was PBMCs or a T cell subset sorted from them (not recorded which). The receptors were gathered from an adult woman who had mild COVID-19 (a few samples of this study predate the infection). Cell type and time point are not known.

This clonotype has a handful of counts. This chain uses TRBV6-5 with TRBJ2-1, with a possible D match to TRBD1 (6 bases). The germline gives CDR1 MNHEY, CDR2 SVGAGI. The CDR3 is 15 residues long. The ends were cut back, 5 bases at V and 0 bases at J, with 11 bases in the middle. Here the CDR3 DNA reads TGTGCCAGCAGTAACGACAGGAGCTCCTACAATGAGCAGTTCTTC. It translates to CASSNDRSSYNEQFF.

This clonotype occurred a few times. V and J are TRBV5-1 and TRBJ2-1; D remains ambiguous. Trimming removed 3 bases at V and 7 bases at J, with 14 bases between. CDR1 is SGHRS and CDR2 is YFSETQ in the germline V gene. The length of the CDR3 is 14 residues. CDR3 sequence reads: CASSYGVVGNEQFF. CDR3 DNA: TGCGCCAGCAGCTATGGGGTAGTCGGGAATGAGCAGTTCTTC.

This clonotype has a handful of counts. The rearrangement joins TRBV15 to TRBJ1-5; 7 nucleotides agree with TRBD1. The CDR3 totals 15 residues. Germline trimming cut 3 bases from V and 3 bases from J; bases unmatched to any gene: 5. Per the germline V gene, CDR1 is LNHNV and CDR2 is YYDKDF (reference sequence). CDR3 nucleotide sequence: TGTGCCACCAGCAGCGACAGGGTGCACAATCAGCCCCAGCATTTT. It yields the protein CATSSDRVHNQPQHF.

The chain links TRBV9 to TRBJ2-1, with 13 bases lining up with TRBD2. Trimming at V came to 2 bases and at J to 4 bases, leaving 0 bases not matched to a gene. The CDR3 covers 15 residues. CDR1 and CDR2 from the germline V gene are SGDLS and YYNGEE. CDR3 protein: CASSVGLAGYNEQFF. In nucleotides, the CDR3 is TGTGCCAGCAGCGTGGGACTAGCGGGGTACAATGAGCAGTTCTTC.

This clonotype has at least ten counts. The chain recombines TRBV4-1 with TRBJ1-1; D gene ambiguous. Per the germline V gene, CDR1 is MGHRA and CDR2 is YSYEKL. This CDR3 region has 13 residues. The ends were cut back, 4 bases at V and 1 base at J, with 7 bases in the middle. The CDR3 loop reads CASSPDPNTEAFF. In nucleotides, the CDR3 is TGCGCCAGCAGCCCTGACCCGAACACTGAAGCTTTCTTT.

This clonotype was observed a few times. This sequence joins TRBV7-2 and TRBJ2-1; D might be TRBD1 or TRBD2, each matching 5 bases. Per germline, CDR1 SGHTA and CDR2 FQGNSA. This CDR3 has 16 residues. V lost 4 bases and J lost 6, with 19 bases in between. CDR3 nucleotide sequence: TGTGCCAGCAGCTCGAGGGGACCCGGACGGGTCAATGAGCAGTTCTTC. It specifies CASSSRGPGRVNEQFF.

This sequence joins TRBV27 and TRBJ1-4, with D perhaps TRBD1 (6 bases). Deletions cut 0 bases from V and 5 bases from J, with 13 bases between. From germline, CDR1 is MNHEY and CDR2 SMNVEV (reference sequence). The length of the CDR3 is 16 residues. The CDR3 spells CASSLSSRGKNEKLFF. CDR3 bases: TGTGCCAGCAGTTTATCCTCCAGGGGTAAAAATGAAAAACTGTTTTTT. Supplemented by reference TRBV27 and TRBJ1-4, the full variable domain reads EAQVTQNPRYLITVTGKKLTVTCSQNMNHEYMSWYRQDPGLGLRQIYYSMNVEVTDKGDVPEGYKVSRKEKRNFPLILESPSPNQTSLYFCASSLSSRGKNEKLFFGSGTQLSVL.

This clonotype has a single count. The CDR3 nucleotides are TGCGCCAGCAGCCAAGAATGGGGGACTAGCGGTACCTACGAGCAGTACTTC. Protein sequence: CASSQEWGTSGTYEQYF. This chain uses TRBV4-1 with TRBJ2-7; 11 nucleotides agree with TRBD2. The ends lost 0 bases at V and 2 bases at J; junction bases unmatched: 6. This CDR3 has 17 amino acids. The V gene's germline CDR1 is MGHRA and CDR2 YSYEKL.

The V and J genes are TRBV7-8 and TRBJ1-6; the match to TRBD1 covers 8 bases. The CDR3 is made up of 18 amino acids. Germline V gene lookup returns CDR1 SGHVS and CDR2 FQNEAQ. Unmatched junction bases numbered 11, after V lost 0 bases and J lost 7 bases. CDR3 in amino acids: CASSLALPGGGKNSPLHF. The CDR3 DNA reads as TGTGCCAGCAGCTTAGCTCTTCCAGGGGGCGGAAAAAATTCACCCCTCCACTTT.

Only a few counts were recorded for this clonotype. The genes are TRBV9 and TRBJ1-3; D unclear. The CDR3 is made up of 16 amino acids. Trimming pared 0 bases from V and 2 bases from J, leaving 12 bases between. In germline, CDR1 is SGDLS, CDR2 YYNGEE. CDR3: CASSVDGSETGNTIYF. DNA for the CDR3: TGTGCCAGCAGCGTAGATGGTAGCGAGACTGGAAACACCATATATTTT.

The chain combines TRBV19 with TRBJ1-1; TRBD1 might be the D (5 bases). The CDR3 is made up of 17 amino acids. Trimming took 3 bases from V and 3 from J, leaving 20 bases between them. Germline V gene lookup returns CDR1 LNHDA and CDR2 SQIVND (reference sequence). As DNA, the CDR3 is TGTGCCAGTAGTATCATTACGGATGGGGGGTTGGACACTGAAGCTTTCTTT. The encoded protein is CASSIITDGGLDTEAFF.

This clonotype was seen more than once but under ten times. CDR3 in DNA: TGCGCCAGCAGCCGGGGAGGTGAAAACATTCAGTACTTC. It translates to CASSRGGENIQYF. The genes are TRBV5-1 and TRBJ2-4; a possible D gene is TRBD2 (6 bases). This CDR3 region has 13 residues. Germline-derived CDR1 and CDR2 are SGHRS and YFSETQ. V was trimmed by 4 bases and J by 5 bases, leaving 10 bases between them.

The chain uses TRBV5-6 and TRBJ1-5; a weak D match, TRBD1 (5 bases). The V gene's germline CDR1 is SGHDT and CDR2 YYEEEE. CDR3 length: 14 residues. Trimming stripped 1 base from V and 5 bases from J, with 10 bases between. Written as DNA, the CDR3 is TGTGCCAGCAGCTTGAGGGGCAGCGATCAGCCCCAGCATTTT. Residues: CASSLRGSDQPQHF.

V usage is TRBV5-1 and J usage is TRBJ2-3, with D unclear. The CDR3 length is 15 residues. In germline, CDR1 is SGHRS, CDR2 YFSETQ. The ends were cut back, 0 bases at V and 2 bases at J, with 10 bases in the middle. CDR3: CASSLEGGFTDTQYF. The CDR3 DNA reads as TGCGCCAGCAGCTTGGAGGGTGGATTCACAGATACGCAGTATTTT.

This rearrangement joins TRBV9 to TRBJ1-1; D remains ambiguous. Germline loops: CDR1 SGDLS, CDR2 YYNGEE. Trimming took off 3 bases at V and 0 bases at J, with 6 bases between the two ends. The length of the CDR3 is 13 residues. CDR3 sequence reads: CASSADMNTEAFF. Written as DNA, the CDR3 is TGTGCCAGCAGCGCCGACATGAACACTGAAGCTTTCTTT.

The chain has TRBV29-1 and TRBJ2-7; D uncertain. In germline, CDR1 is SQVTM, CDR2 ANQGSEA. V was pared by 3 bases and J by 7 bases, with 10 bases between. There are 11 residues in the CDR3. CDR3 protein: CSVEAFREQYF. The CDR3, as DNA: TGCAGCGTTGAGGCTTTCAGGGAGCAGTACTTC.

In this sample, this clonotype turned up a few times. The chain links TRBV12-3 or TRBV12-4 to TRBJ1-2, with 9 bases lining up with TRBD1. The CDR3 contains 14 residues. The V gene end was trimmed by 0 bases and the J gene end by 9 bases; junction bases not matched to a gene: 5. CDR3: CASSLAGTGRSYTF. In DNA form, the CDR3 reads TGTGCCAGCAGTTTAGCGGGGACAGGGCGTAGCTACACCTTC.